The 15 T cell receptor beta chains given below trace back to one sample, sequenced in a study of blood T cell repertoires in COVID-19. Sequencing was performed with immunoSEQ multiplex PCR; in TCRdb, only in-frame clones are kept and a portion is missing. The sample lists about 210,000 clones; 75% to 90% were seen once. The sequenced material came from peripheral blood. The receptors derive from a woman in her 70s with COVID-19, enrolled during active disease.

The rearrangement joins TRBV25-1 to TRBJ2-5, with D uncertain. V was clipped by 1 base and J by 4 bases, with 13 bases between them. Germline V gives CDR1 MGHDK, CDR2 SYGVNS. The CDR3 is 15 amino acids. Written as DNA, the CDR3 is TGTGCCAGCAGTGAATCTCGAGGTAACTCAGAGACCCAGTACTTC. Amino acids: CASSESRGNSETQYF.

In this sample, this clone turned up a few times. V is TRBV24-1 and J is TRBJ1-2; D not resolved. CDR1 is KGHDR and CDR2 is SFDVKD in the germline V gene. CDR3 length equals 13 residues. Trimming removed 3 bases at V and 8 bases at J, with 12 bases between. The CDR3 nucleotides are TGTGCCACCAGTGATAGCGGCTGGGGAGGCTACACCTTC. Protein sequence: CATSDSGWGGYTF.

The rearrangement uses TRBV28 and TRBJ2-7, with D maybe TRBD2 (5 bases). The CDR3 is 14 residues long. Trimming removed 6 bases at V and 0 bases at J, with 12 bases between. Germline CDR1 reads MDHEN; CDR2 reads SYDVKM. The CDR3 region is CASRPAGSSYEQYF. CDR3 sequence (DNA): TGTGCCAGCAGACCGGCGGGTAGCTCCTACGAGCAGTACTTC. The full variable domain, rest sourced from reference TRBV28 and TRBJ2-7, is DVKVTQSSRYLVKRTGEKVFLECVQDMDHENMFWYRQDPGLGLRLIYFSYDVKMKEKGDIPEGYSVSREKKERFSLILESASTNQTSMYLCASRPAGSSYEQYFGPGTRLTVT.

The chain uses TRBV6-5 and TRBJ1-1; D gene ambiguous. Germline CDR1 MNHEY, CDR2 SVGAGI. Trimming took off 5 bases at V and 1 base at J, with 11 bases between the two ends. This CDR3 has 14 amino acids. DNA for the CDR3: TGTGCCAGCAGTCTAAGACACGCGAACACTGAAGCTTTCTTT. Translating it yields CASSLRHANTEAFF.

The V call is TRBV24-1, the J call TRBJ2-7; 8 nucleotides agree with TRBD1. This CDR3 spans 16 amino acids. V lost 2 bases to trimming and J lost 1 base; unmatched junction nucleotides: 6. The germline V gene encodes CDR1 KGHDR and CDR2 SFDVKD. The CDR3, as DNA: TGTGCCACCAGTGATTGGGGGACAGGTGGATCCTACGAGCAGTACTTC. Residues: CATSDWGTGGSYEQYF.

This clone was detected once. The chain employs TRBV19 and TRBJ2-1; D possibly corresponds to TRBD1 (6 bases). The CDR3 sequence is 15 residues long. Trimming stripped 1 base from V and 2 bases from J, with 9 bases between. Germline V gene data show CDR1 as LNHDA and CDR2 as SQIVND (reference sequence). CDR3 DNA sequence: TGTGCCAGTAGTATAGGGACAGAGGCCTACAATGAGCAGTTCTTC. Protein: CASSIGTEAYNEQFF.

The chain uses TRBV2 and TRBJ2-7; tentative D call: TRBD2 (7 bases). This CDR3 has 12 residues. Trimming stripped 10 bases from V and 4 bases from J, with 14 bases between. Germline V lookup: CDR1 SNHLY, CDR2 FYNNEI. The CDR3 loop reads CAIQEGGYEQYF. The CDR3 DNA is TGTGCCATCCAGGAGGGGGGGTACGAGCAGTACTTC.

Of note for this clone: At the DNA level, this CDR3 is encoded by other sequences in the same sample as well. This chain uses TRBV7-9 with TRBJ2-7; no firm D call. Trimming took 1 base from V and 0 from J, leaving 7 bases between them. This CDR3 contains 14 residues. CDR1 and CDR2 (germline): SEHNR, FQNEAQ (reference sequence). The CDR3 spells CASSLGTGSYEQYF. The CDR3 coding sequence is TGTGCCAGCAGCTTAGGTACGGGCTCCTACGAGCAGTACTTC.

The chain links TRBV28 to TRBJ1-4, with D perhaps TRBD1 (6 bases). V was pared by 4 bases and J by 4 bases, with 22 bases between. The CDR3 totals 18 residues. CDR1 MDHEN and CDR2 SYDVKM come from the germline V gene. CDR3 DNA: TGTGCCAGCAGTTCCCTAGCCCGACAGGCCTTCTTTAATGAAAAACTGTTTTTT. It yields the protein CASSSLARQAFFNEKLFF.

V is TRBV27 and J is TRBJ1-5; D might be TRBD1 (6 bases). Germline CDR1 and CDR2: MNHEY and SMNVEV (reference sequence). The CDR3 sequence is 17 residues long. V was cut by 4 bases and J by 5 bases, with 21 bases left in between. CDR3 sequence reads: CASSWGPIRGADQPQHF. The CDR3 nucleotides read TGTGCCAGCAGTTGGGGGCCAATTCGGGGGGCAGATCAGCCCCAGCATTTT.

This chain connects TRBV5-1 to TRBJ2-1; 9 bases are a match to TRBD2. CDR1 and CDR2 from the germline V gene are SGHRS and YFSETQ. With V trimmed by 4 bases and J by 0 bases, 8 bases remained unmatched. CDR3 length: 17 amino acids. CDR3 bases: TGCGCCAGCAGCCCACTAGCGGGCGTGAGCTCCTACAATGAGCAGTTCTTC. It translates to CASSPLAGVSSYNEQFF.

The J gene is TRBJ2-2, the V gene TRBV5-1, with 12 bases aligning to TRBD2. The J segment lost 9 bases and the V segment lost 0 bases, leaving 15 bases of the junction unmatched. The germline V gene encodes CDR1 SGHRS and CDR2 YFSETQ. This CDR3 comprises 19 residues. The CDR3 sequence is CASSLGPGLAGSSGRELFF. In DNA, the CDR3 is TGCGCCAGCAGCTTGGGGCCCGGACTAGCGGGATCTTCGGGGCGGGAGCTGTTTTTT.

This sequence joins TRBV28 and TRBJ1-4, with 7 bases lining up with TRBD1. Losses at the gene ends were 2 bases for V and 5 bases for J; bases not matched to a gene: 2. The CDR3 is made up of 14 amino acids. Per germline, CDR1 MDHEN and CDR2 SYDVKM. CDR3 nucleotides: TGTGCCAGCAGTTTAATAGGGGGCAATGAAAAACTGTTTTTT. Translated: CASSLIGGNEKLFF.

This rearrangement joins TRBV7-9 to TRBJ2-1; the match to TRBD2 covers 11 bases. Trimming removed 4 bases from V and 0 bases from J; junction bases left unmatched: 11. This CDR3 has 19 amino acids. Germline values: CDR1 SEHNR, CDR2 FQNEAQ (reference sequence). The chain's CDR3 is CASSSPGLAGYSSYNEQFF. CDR3 sequence (DNA): TGTGCCAGCAGCTCCCCCGGACTAGCGGGCTACAGCTCCTACAATGAGCAGTTCTTC.

This clone was seen a few times. The chain links TRBV19 to TRBJ2-7; 9 bases map to TRBD2. The CDR3 sequence is 18 residues long. Germline CDR1 reads LNHDA; CDR2 reads SQIVND (reference sequence). The ends lost 0 bases at V and 2 bases at J; junction bases unmatched: 11. As DNA, the CDR3 is TGTGCCAGTAGTATAGATCGAGTCGCGGGAGGGCCCCCCTACGAGCAGTACTTC. Translating it yields CASSIDRVAGGPPYEQYF.